This TCR beta chain was recorded in a study of blood T cell repertoires in COVID-19. Clones were sequenced by immunoSEQ multiplex PCR, and TCRdb holds only the in-frame ones, with some missing. Counted here are about 22,000 clones, around 89% occurring once; the ten biggest clones make up roughly 27%. The length of the CDR3 is 15 residues. Unmatched junction bases numbered 6, after V lost 4 bases and J lost 2 bases. Germline CDR1 and CDR2: MNHEY and SVGEGT. The V gene is TRBV6-2 or TRBV6-3, the J gene TRBJ2-5; TRBD1 matches 8 bases. Sequenced: peripheral blood. This receptor was obtained from a human donor with active COVID-19. The donor label of this sample is uncertain. The CDR3 DNA reads TGTGCCAGCAGTTTCAGGGGGCTGAAACAAGAGACCCAGTACTTC. It is translated as CASSFRGLKQETQYF.